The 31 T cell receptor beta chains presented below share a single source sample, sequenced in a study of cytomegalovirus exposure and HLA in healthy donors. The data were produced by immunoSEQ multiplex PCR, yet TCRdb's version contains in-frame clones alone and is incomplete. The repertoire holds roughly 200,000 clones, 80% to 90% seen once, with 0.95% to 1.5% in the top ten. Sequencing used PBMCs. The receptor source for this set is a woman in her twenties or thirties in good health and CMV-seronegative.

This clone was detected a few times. This chain's CDR3 is CASDPRRKTRTEAFF. Written as DNA, the CDR3 is TGTGCCAGTGATCCCCGCCGAAAAACTCGGACTGAAGCTTTCTTT. The chain recombines TRBV6-1 with TRBJ1-1; D is ambiguous. This CDR3 has 15 residues. The germline V gene has CDR1 MNHNS and CDR2 SASEGT. Trimming pared 9 bases from V and 5 bases from J, leaving 22 bases between.

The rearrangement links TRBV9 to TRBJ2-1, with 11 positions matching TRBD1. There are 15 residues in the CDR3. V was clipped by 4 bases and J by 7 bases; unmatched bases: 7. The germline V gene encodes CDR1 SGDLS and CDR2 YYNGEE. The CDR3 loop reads CASSLGTGGNNEQFF. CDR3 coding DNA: TGTGCCAGCAGCCTCGGGACAGGGGGTAATAATGAGCAGTTCTTC. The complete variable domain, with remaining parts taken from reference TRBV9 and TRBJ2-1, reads DSGVTQTPKHLITATGQRVTLRCSPRSGDLSVYWYQQSLDQGLQFLIQYYNGEERAKGNILERFSAQQFPDLHSELNLSSLELGDSALYFCASSLGTGGNNEQFFGPGTRLTVL.

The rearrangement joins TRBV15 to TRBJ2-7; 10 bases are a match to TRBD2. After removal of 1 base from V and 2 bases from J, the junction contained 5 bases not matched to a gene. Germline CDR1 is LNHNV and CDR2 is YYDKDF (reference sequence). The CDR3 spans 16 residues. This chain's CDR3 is CATSRALAGVTYEQYF. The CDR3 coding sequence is TGTGCCACCAGCAGAGCGCTAGCGGGAGTTACCTACGAGCAGTACTTC.

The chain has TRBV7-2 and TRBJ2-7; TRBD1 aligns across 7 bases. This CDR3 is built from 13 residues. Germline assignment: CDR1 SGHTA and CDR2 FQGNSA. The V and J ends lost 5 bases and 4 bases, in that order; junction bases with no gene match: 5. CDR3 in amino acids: CASSRQGVYEQYF. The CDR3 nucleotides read TGTGCCAGCAGCCGGCAGGGGGTGTACGAGCAGTACTTC.

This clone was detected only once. CDR3 nucleotides: TGTGCCAGCAGACCCGGGACAAATAGCAATCAGCCCCAGCATTTT. This sequence encodes CASRPGTNSNQPQHF. The chain uses TRBV6-5 and TRBJ1-5, with D tentatively TRBD1 (6 bases). Germline CDR1 is MNHEY and CDR2 is SVGAGI. V lost 6 bases to trimming and J lost 0 bases, with 12 bases between them. There are 15 residues in the CDR3.

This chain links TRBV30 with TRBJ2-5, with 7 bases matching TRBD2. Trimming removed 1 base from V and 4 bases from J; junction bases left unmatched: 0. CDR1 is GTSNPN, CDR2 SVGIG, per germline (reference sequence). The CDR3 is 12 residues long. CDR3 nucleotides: TGTGCCTGGAGTGGGACTAGAGAGACCCAGTACTTC. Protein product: CAWSGTRETQYF.

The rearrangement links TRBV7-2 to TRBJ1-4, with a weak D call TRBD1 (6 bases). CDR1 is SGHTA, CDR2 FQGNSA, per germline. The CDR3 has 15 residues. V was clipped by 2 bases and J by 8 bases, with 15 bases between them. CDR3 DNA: TGTGCCAGCAGCTTACTCAGGGGATCAGGAGAAAAACTGTTTTTT. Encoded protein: CASSLLRGSGEKLFF.

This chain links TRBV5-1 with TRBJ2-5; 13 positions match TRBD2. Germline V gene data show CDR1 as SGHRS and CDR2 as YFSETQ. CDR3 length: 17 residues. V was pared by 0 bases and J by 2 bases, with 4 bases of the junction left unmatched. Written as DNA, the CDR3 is TGCGCCAGCAGCTTGGGGACTAGCGGGGGAATTCAAGAGACCCAGTACTTC. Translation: CASSLGTSGGIQETQYF.

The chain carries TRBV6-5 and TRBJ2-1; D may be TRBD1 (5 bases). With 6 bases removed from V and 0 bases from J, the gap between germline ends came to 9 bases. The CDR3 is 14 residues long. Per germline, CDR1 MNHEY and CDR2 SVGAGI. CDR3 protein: CASSQGNSYNEQFF. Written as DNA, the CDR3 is TGTGCCAGCAGCCAGGGCAACTCCTACAATGAGCAGTTCTTC.

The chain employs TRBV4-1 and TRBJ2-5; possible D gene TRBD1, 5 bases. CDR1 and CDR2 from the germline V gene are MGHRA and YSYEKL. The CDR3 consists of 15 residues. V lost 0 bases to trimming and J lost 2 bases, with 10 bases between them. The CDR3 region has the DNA TGCGCCAGCAGCCAAGATAGGGGAAAGCAAGAGACCCAGTACTTC. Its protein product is CASSQDRGKQETQYF.

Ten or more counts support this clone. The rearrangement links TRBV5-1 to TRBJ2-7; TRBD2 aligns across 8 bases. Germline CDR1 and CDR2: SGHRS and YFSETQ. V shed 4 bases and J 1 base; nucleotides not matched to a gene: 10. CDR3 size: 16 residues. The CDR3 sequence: CASSPREGVGSYEQYF. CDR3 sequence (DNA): TGCGCCAGCAGCCCCCGGGAGGGGGTAGGATCCTACGAGCAGTACTTC. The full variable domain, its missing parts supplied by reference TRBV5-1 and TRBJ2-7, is KAGVTQTPRYLIKTRGQQVTLSCSPISGHRSVSWYQQTPGQGLQFLFEYFSETQRNKGNFPGRFSGRQFSNSRSEMNVSTLELGDSALYLCASSPREGVGSYEQYFGPGTRLTVT.

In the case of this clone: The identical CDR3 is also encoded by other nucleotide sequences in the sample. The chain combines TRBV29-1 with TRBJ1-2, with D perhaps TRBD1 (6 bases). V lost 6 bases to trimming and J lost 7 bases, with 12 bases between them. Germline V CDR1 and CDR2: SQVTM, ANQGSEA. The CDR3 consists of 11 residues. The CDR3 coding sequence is TGCAGCGTACAGGGCTCAGGTGGCTACACCTTC. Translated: CSVQGSGGYTF. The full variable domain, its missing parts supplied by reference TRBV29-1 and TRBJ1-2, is SAVISQKPSRDICQRGTSLTIQCQVDSQVTMMFWYRQQPGQSLTLIATANQGSEATYESGFVIDKFPISRPNLTFSTLTVSNMSPEDSSIYLCSVQGSGGYTFGSGTRLTVV.

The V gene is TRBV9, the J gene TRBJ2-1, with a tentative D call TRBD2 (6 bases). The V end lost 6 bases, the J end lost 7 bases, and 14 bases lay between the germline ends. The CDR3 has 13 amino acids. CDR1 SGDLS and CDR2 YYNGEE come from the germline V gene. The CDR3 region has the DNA TGTGCCAGCAAGGGGACGGGGAGGAATGAGCAGTTCTTC. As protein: CASKGTGRNEQFF. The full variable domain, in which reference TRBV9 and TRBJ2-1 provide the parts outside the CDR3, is DSGVTQTPKHLITATGQRVTLRCSPRSGDLSVYWYQQSLDQGLQFLIQYYNGEERAKGNILERFSAQQFPDLHSELNLSSLELGDSALYFCASKGTGRNEQFFGPGTRLTVL.

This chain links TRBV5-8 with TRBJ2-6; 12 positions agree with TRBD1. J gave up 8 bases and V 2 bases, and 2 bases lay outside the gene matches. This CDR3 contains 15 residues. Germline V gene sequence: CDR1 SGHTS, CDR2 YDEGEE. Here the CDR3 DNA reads TGTGCCAGCAGCTTTGGGGACAGGGGGCCCAACGTCCTGACTTTC. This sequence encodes CASSFGDRGPNVLTF.

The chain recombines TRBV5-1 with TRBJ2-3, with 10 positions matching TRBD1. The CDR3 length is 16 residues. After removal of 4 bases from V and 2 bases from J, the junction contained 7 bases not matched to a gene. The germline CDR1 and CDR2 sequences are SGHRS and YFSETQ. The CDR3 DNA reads TGCGCCAGCAGCCCCGGGACAGGGGCTTACACAGATACGCAGTATTTT. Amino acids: CASSPGTGAYTDTQYF.

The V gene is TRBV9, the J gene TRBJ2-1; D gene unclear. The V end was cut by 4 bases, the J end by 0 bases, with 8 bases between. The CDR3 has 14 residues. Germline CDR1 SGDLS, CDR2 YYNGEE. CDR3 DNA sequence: TGTGCCAGCAGCCCCGGTGGCTCCTACAATGAGCAGTTCTTC. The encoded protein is CASSPGGSYNEQFF.

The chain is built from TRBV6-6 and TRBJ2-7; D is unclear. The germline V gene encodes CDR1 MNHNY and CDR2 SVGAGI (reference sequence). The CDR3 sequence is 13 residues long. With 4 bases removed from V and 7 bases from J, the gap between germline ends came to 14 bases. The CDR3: CASSSRSGGEQYF. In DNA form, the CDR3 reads TGTGCCAGCAGTTCCCGGTCAGGTGGGGAGCAGTACTTC.

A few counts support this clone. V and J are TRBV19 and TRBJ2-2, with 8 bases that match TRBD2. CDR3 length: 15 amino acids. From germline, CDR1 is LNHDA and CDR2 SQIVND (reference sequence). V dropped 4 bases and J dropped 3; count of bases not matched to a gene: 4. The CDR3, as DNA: TGTGCCAGTAGTACCGGCGGGAGGCACACCGGGGAGCTGTTTTTT. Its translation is CASSTGGRHTGELFF.

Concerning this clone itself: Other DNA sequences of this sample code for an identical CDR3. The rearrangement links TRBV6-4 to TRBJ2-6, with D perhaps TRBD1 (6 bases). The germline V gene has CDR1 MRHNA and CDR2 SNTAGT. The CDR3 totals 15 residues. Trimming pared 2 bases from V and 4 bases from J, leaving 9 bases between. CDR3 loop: CASSDTGSGANVLTF. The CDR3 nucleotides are TGTGCCAGCAGTGACACAGGGTCCGGGGCCAACGTCCTGACTTTC.

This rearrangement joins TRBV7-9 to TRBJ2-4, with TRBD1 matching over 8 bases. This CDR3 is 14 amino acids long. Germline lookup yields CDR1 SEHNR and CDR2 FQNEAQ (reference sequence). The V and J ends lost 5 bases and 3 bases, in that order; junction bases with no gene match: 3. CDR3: CASSLTGGKNIQYF. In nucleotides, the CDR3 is TGTGCCAGCAGCCTCACAGGGGGCAAAAACATTCAGTACTTC.

CDR3 nucleotide sequence: TGTGCCAGCAGCCGTAGGGGACAGATCCAAGAGACCCAGTACTTC. Translated: CASSRRGQIQETQYF. The chain links TRBV7-8 to TRBJ2-5, with 7 positions matching TRBD1. The trim removed 5 bases at V and 1 base at J, leaving 7 bases unmatched. CDR1 is SGHVS, CDR2 FQNEAQ, per germline. The CDR3 sequence is 15 residues long.

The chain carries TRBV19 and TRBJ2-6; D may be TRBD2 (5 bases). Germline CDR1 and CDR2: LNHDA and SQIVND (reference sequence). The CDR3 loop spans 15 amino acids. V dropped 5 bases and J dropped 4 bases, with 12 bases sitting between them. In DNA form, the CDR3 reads TGTGCCAGTAGTTCTAAGACTACAGGGGCCAACGTCCTGACTTTC. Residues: CASSSKTTGANVLTF.

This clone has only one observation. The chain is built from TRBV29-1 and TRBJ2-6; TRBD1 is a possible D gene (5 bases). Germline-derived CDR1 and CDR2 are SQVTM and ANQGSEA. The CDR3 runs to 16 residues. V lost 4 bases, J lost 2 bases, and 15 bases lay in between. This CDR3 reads CSVGSGLNTGANVLTF. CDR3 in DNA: TGCAGCGTTGGGTCAGGGCTAAATACTGGGGCCAACGTCCTGACTTTC.

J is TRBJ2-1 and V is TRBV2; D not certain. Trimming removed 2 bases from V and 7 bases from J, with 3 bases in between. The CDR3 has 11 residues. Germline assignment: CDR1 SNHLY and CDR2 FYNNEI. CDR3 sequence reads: CASSELNEQFF. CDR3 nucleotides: TGTGCCAGCAGTGAACTAAATGAGCAGTTCTTC. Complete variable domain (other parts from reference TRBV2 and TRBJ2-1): EPEVTQTPSHQVTQMGQEVILRCVPISNHLYFYWYRQILGQKVEFLVSFYNNEISEKSEIFDDQFSVERPDGSNFTLKIRSTKLEDSAMYFCASSELNEQFFGPGTRLTVL.

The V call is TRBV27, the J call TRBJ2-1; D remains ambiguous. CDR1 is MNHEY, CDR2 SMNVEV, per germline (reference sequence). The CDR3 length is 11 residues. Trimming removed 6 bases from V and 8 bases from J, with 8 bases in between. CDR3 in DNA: TGTGCCAGCAGAGCGTGGGATGAGCAGTTCTTC. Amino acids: CASRAWDEQFF.

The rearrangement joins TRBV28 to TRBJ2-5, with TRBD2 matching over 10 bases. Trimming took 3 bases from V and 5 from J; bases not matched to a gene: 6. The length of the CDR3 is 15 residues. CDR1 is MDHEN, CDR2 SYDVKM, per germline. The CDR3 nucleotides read TGTGCCAGCAGTTTTCTAGCGGGAGATCGGGAGACCCAGTACTTC. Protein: CASSFLAGDRETQYF.

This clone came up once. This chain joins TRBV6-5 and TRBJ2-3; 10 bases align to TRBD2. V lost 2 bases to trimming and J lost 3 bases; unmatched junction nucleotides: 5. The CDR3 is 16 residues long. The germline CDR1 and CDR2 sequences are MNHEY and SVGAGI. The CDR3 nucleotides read TGTGCCAGCAGTTACAAAGCGGGAGGGCCAACAGATACGCAGTATTTT. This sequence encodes CASSYKAGGPTDTQYF.

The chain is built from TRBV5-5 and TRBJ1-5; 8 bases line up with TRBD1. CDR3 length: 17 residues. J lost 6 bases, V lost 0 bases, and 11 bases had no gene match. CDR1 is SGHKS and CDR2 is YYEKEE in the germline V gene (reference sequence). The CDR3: CASSLVGAGGAGQPQHF. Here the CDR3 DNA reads TGTGCCAGCAGCTTGGTTGGGGCAGGGGGCGCCGGTCAGCCCCAGCATTTT.

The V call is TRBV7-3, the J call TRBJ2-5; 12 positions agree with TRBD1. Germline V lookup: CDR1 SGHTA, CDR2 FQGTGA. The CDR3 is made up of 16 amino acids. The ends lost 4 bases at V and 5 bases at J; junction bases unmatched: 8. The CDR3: CASSYKGTGGEETQYF. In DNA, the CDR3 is TGTGCCAGCAGCTATAAAGGGACAGGGGGCGAGGAGACCCAGTACTTC.

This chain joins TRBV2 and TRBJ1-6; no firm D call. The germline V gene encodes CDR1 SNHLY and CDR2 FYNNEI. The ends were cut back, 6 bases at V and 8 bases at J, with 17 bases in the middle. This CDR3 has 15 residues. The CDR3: CASRANRIMDSPLHF. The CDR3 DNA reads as TGTGCCAGCAGAGCTAACAGAATCATGGATTCACCCCTCCACTTT.

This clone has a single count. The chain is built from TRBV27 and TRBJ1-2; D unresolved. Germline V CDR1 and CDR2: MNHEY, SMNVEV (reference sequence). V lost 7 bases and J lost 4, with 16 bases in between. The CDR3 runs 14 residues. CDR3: CASKGDQRGYGYTF. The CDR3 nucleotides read TGTGCCAGCAAAGGCGACCAGCGGGGCTATGGCTACACCTTC.